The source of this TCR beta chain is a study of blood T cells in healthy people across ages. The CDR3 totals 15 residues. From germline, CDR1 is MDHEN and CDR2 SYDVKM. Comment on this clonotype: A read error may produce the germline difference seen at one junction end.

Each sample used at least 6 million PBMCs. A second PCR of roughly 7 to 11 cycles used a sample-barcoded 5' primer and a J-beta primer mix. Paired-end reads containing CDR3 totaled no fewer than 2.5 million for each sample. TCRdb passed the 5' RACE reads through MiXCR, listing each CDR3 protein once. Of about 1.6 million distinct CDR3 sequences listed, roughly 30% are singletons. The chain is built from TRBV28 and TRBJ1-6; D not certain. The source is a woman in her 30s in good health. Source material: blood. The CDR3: CASSLGGSYNSPPHF. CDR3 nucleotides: TGTGCCAGCAGTTTAGGTGGCAGCTATAATTCACCCCCCCACTTT.